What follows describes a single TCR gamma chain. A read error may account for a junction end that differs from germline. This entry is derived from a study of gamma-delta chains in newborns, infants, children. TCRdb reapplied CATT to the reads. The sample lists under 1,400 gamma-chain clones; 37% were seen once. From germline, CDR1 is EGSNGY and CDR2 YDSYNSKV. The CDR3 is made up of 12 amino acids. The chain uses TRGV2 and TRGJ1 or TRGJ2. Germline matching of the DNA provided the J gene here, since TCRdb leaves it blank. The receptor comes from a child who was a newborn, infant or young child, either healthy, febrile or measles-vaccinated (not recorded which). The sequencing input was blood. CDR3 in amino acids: CAAWDGPYKKLF. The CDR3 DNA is TGTGCCGCCTGGGACGGGCCTTATAAGAAACTCTTT.